This T cell receptor beta chain is drawn from a study of shared clonotypes between healthy human individuals. Naive CD8 cells were CD45RO-negative, positively selected for CCR7, excluding terminally differentiated effector memory CD45RA+ cells. The repertoire was sequenced with immunoSEQ multiplex PCR; TCRdb's copy has only in-frame clones and lacks some. This sample has about 1.9 million clones, with 85% to 95% found just once. Germline loops: CDR1 SEHNR, CDR2 FQNEAQ (reference sequence). The length of the CDR3 is 16 residues. Trimming removed 0 bases from V and 4 bases from J, with 13 bases in between.

The sequencing sample was made of naive CD8+ T cells from PBMCs. The chain joins TRBV7-9 to TRBJ2-1; possible D gene TRBD2, 7 bases. This sequence was found in a man aged 18 to 30 in good health. Some clones in this sample may be carry-over from other donors' samples. CDR3 nucleotides: TGTGCCAGCAGCTTAGCGGGGGCTAGCGGATACAATGAGCAGTTCTTC. It is translated as CASSLAGASGYNEQFF. The variable domain in full, with the rest retrieved from reference TRBV7-9 and TRBJ2-1, is DTGVSQNPRHKITKRGQNVTFRCDPISEHNRLYWYRQTLGQGPEFLTYFQNEAQLEKSRLLSDRFSAERPKGSFSTLEIQRTEQGDSAMYLCASSLAGASGYNEQFFGPGTRLTVL.